A single sample gave rise to the 17 T cell receptor beta chains below, sequenced in a study of blood T cell repertoires in COVID-19. TCRdb's table, derived via immunoSEQ multiplex PCR, lists solely in-frame clones and lacks some. The sample includes a few hundred thousand clones, about 81% seen only once; the top ten take 9.2%. The sequenced sample was PBMCs or T cells enriched from blood (not recorded which). Every receptor here comes from a man aged 40-55 years who had recovered from COVID-19.

The gene calls are TRBV11-2 and TRBJ1-1; D gene unclear. Trimming pared 2 bases from V and 0 bases from J, leaving 7 bases between. From germline, CDR1 is SGHAT and CDR2 FQNNGV. This CDR3 has 14 residues. This CDR3 reads CASSLSLMNTEAFF. In DNA, the CDR3 is TGTGCCAGCAGCTTATCTTTAATGAACACTGAAGCTTTCTTT.

This clone showed up just once. The gene calls are TRBV5-8 and TRBJ2-6; no clear D gene. Germline V gene lookup returns CDR1 SGHTS and CDR2 YDEGEE. The CDR3 loop spans 13 amino acids. Trimming cost V 2 bases and J 4 bases, with 4 bases left between them. DNA for the CDR3: TGTGCCAGCAGCTTAATAGGGGCCAACGTCCTGACTTTC. The encoded protein is CASSLIGANVLTF. Full variable domain (outside the CDR3, taken from reference TRBV5-8 and TRBJ2-6): EAGVTQSPTHLIKTRGQQATLRCSPISGHTSVYWYQQALGLGLQFLLWYDEGEERNRGNFPPRFSGRQFPNYSSELNVNALELEDSALYLCASSLIGANVLTFGAGSRLTVL.

This clone was seen more than once but under ten times. This rearrangement joins TRBV2 to TRBJ2-1; TRBD1 might be the D (6 bases). The CDR3 covers 12 residues. Germline loops: CDR1 SNHLY, CDR2 FYNNEI. The V gene lost 6 bases and the J gene lost 9 bases, with 12 bases spanning the gap. The CDR3 region has the DNA TGTGCCAGCAGGCGGACAGACGGTGAGCAGTTCTTC. It codes for CASRRTDGEQFF.

The chain links TRBV27 to TRBJ2-1; no reliable D call. CDR3 length: 12 residues. V shed 8 bases and J shed 6 bases, with 11 bases lying between them. Germline V gene sequence: CDR1 MNHEY, CDR2 SMNVEV (reference sequence). CDR3 protein: CASWRVPNEQFF. The DNA of the CDR3 is TGTGCCAGCTGGAGAGTCCCCAATGAGCAGTTCTTC.

This rearrangement joins TRBV11-2 to TRBJ2-3; no reliable D call. The CDR3 contains 14 residues. CDR1 and CDR2 from the germline V gene are SGHAT and FQNNGV. V was clipped by 4 bases and J by 2 bases, with 10 bases between them. This CDR3 reads CASSSRGFTDTQYF. CDR3 DNA sequence: TGTGCCAGCAGCTCAAGAGGCTTCACAGATACGCAGTATTTT.

V gene TRBV30 combines with J gene TRBJ1-2, with TRBD1 matching 12 bases. Germline assignment: CDR1 GTSNPN and CDR2 SVGIG (reference sequence). The CDR3 is made up of 15 amino acids. V lost 3 bases, J lost 4 bases, and 6 bases stayed unmatched. For the CDR3, the DNA is TGTGCCTGGAGAACGGGACAGGGGGCAGGCTATGGCTACACCTTC. Residues: CAWRTGQGAGYGYTF.

The V and J genes are TRBV19 and TRBJ1-1; TRBD1 might be the D (5 bases). Germline V gene lookup returns CDR1 LNHDA and CDR2 SQIVND (reference sequence). This CDR3 region has 14 residues. The V and J ends lost 8 bases and 3 bases respectively, with 16 bases between them. This CDR3 is CASLRGGTDTEAFF. The CDR3 nucleotides are TGTGCCAGTTTGCGGGGGGGTACGGACACTGAAGCTTTCTTT. Complete variable domain (other parts from reference TRBV19 and TRBJ1-1): DGGITQSPKYLFRKEGQNVTLSCEQNLNHDAMYWYRQDPGQGLRLIYYSQIVNDFQKGDIAEGYSVSREKKESFPLTVTSAQKNPTAFYLCASLRGGTDTEAFFGQGTRLTVV.

V and J are TRBV28 and TRBJ1-3; a possible D gene is TRBD1 (6 bases). Germline-derived CDR1 and CDR2 are MDHEN and SYDVKM. The CDR3 is 15 residues long. The germline V and J ends were trimmed by 0 bases and 0 bases, with 6 bases remaining between them. The CDR3 protein is CASSLWTGSGNTIYF. The CDR3 region has the DNA TGTGCCAGCAGTTTATGGACAGGCTCTGGAAACACCATATATTTT.

This clone occurred many times. The J gene is TRBJ2-7, the V gene TRBV10-3, with a weak D call TRBD1 (5 bases). The V gene lost 11 bases and the J gene lost 1 base, with 12 bases spanning the gap. Germline-derived CDR1 and CDR2 are ENHRY and SYGVKD. The CDR3 covers 12 residues. In DNA, the CDR3 is TGTGCCGCAGCAGGGTTATCCTACGAGCAGTACTTC. Its translation: CAAAGLSYEQYF.

The V call is TRBV12-5, the J call TRBJ2-3; no clear D gene. The germline CDR1 and CDR2 sequences are LGHNT and FRNRAP. V was clipped by 1 base and J by 0 bases, with 8 bases between them. The CDR3 is made up of 15 amino acids. The CDR3 spells CASGLAELSTDTQYF. The CDR3 region has the DNA TGTGCTAGTGGTTTGGCGGAGCTAAGCACAGATACGCAGTATTTT.

The chain links TRBV7-2 to TRBJ2-1, with a possible D match to TRBD1 (7 bases). The V end lost 4 bases, the J end lost 6 bases, and 10 bases lay between the germline ends. CDR3 size: 13 residues. Per the germline V gene, CDR1 is SGHTA and CDR2 is FQGNSA. This chain's CDR3 is CASSSQGGNEQFF. As DNA, the CDR3 is TGTGCCAGCAGCTCGCAGGGGGGCAATGAGCAGTTCTTC.

The rearrangement uses TRBV19 and TRBJ1-5, with D tentatively TRBD1 (6 bases). The CDR3 consists of 13 residues. Trimming removed 6 bases from V and 6 bases from J, with 12 bases in between. Germline V gives CDR1 LNHDA, CDR2 SQIVND (reference sequence). The CDR3 nucleotides read TGTGCCAGTAGAACAGGGTCAGGTCAGCCCCAGCATTTT. Translation gives CASRTGSGQPQHF.

This chain links TRBV9 with TRBJ1-1, with TRBD1 matching over 10 bases. CDR3 size: 14 residues. The V gene end was trimmed by 4 bases and the J gene end by 4 bases; junction bases not matched to a gene: 4. CDR1 and CDR2 (germline): SGDLS, YYNGEE. The CDR3 region has the DNA TGTGCCAGCAGCACTAGGGACAGGGGCACTGAAGCTTTCTTT. Translated: CASSTRDRGTEAFF.

J is TRBJ2-2 and V is TRBV7-3, with D possibly TRBD1 on 5 matching bases. Per germline, CDR1 SGHTA and CDR2 FQGTGA. V lost 6 bases, J lost 1 base, and 9 bases lay in between. This CDR3 has 14 residues. CDR3 coding DNA: TGTGCCAGCAGTACGACAGTGAACACCGGGGAGCTGTTTTTT. Protein product: CASSTTVNTGELFF.

The V gene is TRBV30, the J gene TRBJ1-1; 7 bases line up with TRBD1. The germline CDR1 and CDR2 sequences are GTSNPN and SVGIG (reference sequence). V lost 8 bases, J lost 1 base, and 10 bases stayed unmatched. The CDR3 length is 14 residues. The CDR3 DNA follows: TGTGCCCTAGGGAAGAGGGGGCGGAACACTGAAGCTTTCTTT. Protein product: CALGKRGRNTEAFF. Together with reference TRBV30 and TRBJ1-1, the CDR3 gives the full variable domain: SQTIHQWPATLVQPVGSPLSLECTVEGTSNPNLYWYRQAAGRGLQLLFYSVGIGQISSEVPQNLSASRPQDRQFILSSKKLLLSDSGFYLCALGKRGRNTEAFFGQGTRLTVV.

This sequence joins TRBV19 and TRBJ1-1; D is perhaps TRBD1 (5 bases). CDR3 length: 12 amino acids. Per the germline V gene, CDR1 is LNHDA and CDR2 is SQIVND (reference sequence). Trimming stripped 8 bases from V and 5 bases from J, with 12 bases between. The CDR3 coding sequence is TGTGCCAGTGGGGGGGTCGGGACTGAAGCTTTCTTT. Amino acid sequence: CASGGVGTEAFF.

The count of this clone is one. The chain recombines TRBV18 with TRBJ1-6; 8 nucleotides match TRBD1. Trimming at V came to 6 bases and at J to 0 bases, leaving 13 bases not matched to a gene. The germline V gene has CDR1 KGHSH and CDR2 LQKENI. The CDR3 contains 19 residues. The CDR3 coding sequence is TGTGCCAGCTCGCTTAAGGACAGGGTGAAAAGCTCCTATAATTCACCCCTCCACTTT. Translated: CASSLKDRVKSSYNSPLHF. The full variable domain, with the rest looked up from reference TRBV18 and TRBJ1-6, is NAGVMQNPRHLVRRRGQEARLRCSPMKGHSHVYWYRQLPEEGLKFMVYLQKENIIDESGMPKERFSAEFPKEGPSILRIQQVVRGDSAAYFCASSLKDRVKSSYNSPLHFGNGTRLTVT.